This T cell receptor beta chain was found in a study of cytomegalovirus exposure and HLA in healthy donors. Trimming pared 6 bases from V and 0 bases from J, leaving 8 bases between. CDR1 is KGHSH, CDR2 LQKENI, per germline. CDR3 size: 13 residues. Findings and caveats of the study: It has been reported that TCR beta sequences accurately predicted the HLA-A and HLA-B alleles of most subjects.

Of note for this clone: Antigen: not known.

Primers for the PCR totalled 60 Vbeta and 13 Jbeta. The table came from immunoSEQ multiplex PCR; TCRdb's copy has only in-frame clones and leaves some out. This table holds 110,000 to 150,000 clones, around a tenth found once. The sequenced sample consisted of PBMCs. This chain uses TRBV18 with TRBJ1-2; D is uncertain. The sequence derives from a male donor in good health and CMV-seronegative. The CDR3, as DNA: TGTGCCAGCTCGGTTCTAGCTAACTATGGCTACACCTTC. Protein product: CASSVLANYGYTF.